Below are 20 T cell receptor beta chains sequenced from a single sample in a study of cytomegalovirus exposure and HLA in healthy donors. Profiling relied on immunoSEQ multiplex PCR, and the TCRdb table lists in-frame clones only, not all of them. Among about 120,000 clones listed, roughly 84% were seen once. Sequenced sample: PBMCs. These receptors all come from a young woman in good health and CMV-seronegative.

The chain combines TRBV12-5 with TRBJ1-5, with TRBD1 matching over 7 bases. The CDR3 covers 18 residues. Germline CDR1 is LGHNT and CDR2 is FRNRAP. The V segment lost 4 bases and the J segment 3 bases; nucleotides outside the gene matches: 15. CDR3 region: CASGSHPRDREDNQPQHF. The CDR3 DNA sequence: TGTGCTAGTGGTTCCCACCCCCGAGACAGGGAGGACAATCAGCCCCAGCATTTT. The variable domain in full, completed from reference TRBV12-5 and TRBJ1-5, reads DARVTQTPRHKVTEMGQEVTMRCQPILGHNTVFWYRQTMMQGLELLAYFRNRAPLDDSGMPKDRFSAEMPDATLATLKIQPSEPRDSAVYFCASGSHPRDREDNQPQHFGDGTRLSIL.

This clone was counted a few times. This chain uses TRBV6-5 with TRBJ1-2; 9 bases are shared with TRBD1. The V segment lost 2 bases and the J segment 8 bases; nucleotides outside the gene matches: 6. CDR1 is MNHEY and CDR2 is SVGAGI in the germline V gene. The CDR3 sequence is 14 residues long. DNA for the CDR3: TGTGCCAGCAGTTACCAGACAGGGGGACGAGGCTACACCTTC. Translated, it gives CASSYQTGGRGYTF.

V is TRBV10-3 and J is TRBJ2-1; possible D gene TRBD2, 5 bases. Germline V lookup: CDR1 ENHRY, CDR2 SYGVKD. The CDR3 extends over 13 amino acids. The V and J ends lost 3 bases and 8 bases respectively, with 11 bases between them. Written as DNA, the CDR3 is TGTGCCATCAGTGAACCCCTCGGGGATGAGCAGTTCTTC. This codes for CAISEPLGDEQFF.

The chain combines TRBV7-9 with TRBJ1-2, with a possible D match to TRBD1 (6 bases). This CDR3 comprises 12 residues. Deletions cut 8 bases from V and 4 bases from J, with 11 bases between. Germline loops: CDR1 SEHNR, CDR2 FQNEAQ (reference sequence). The CDR3 is CASWGGRYGYTF. The CDR3 DNA is TGTGCCAGCTGGGGGGGCCGCTATGGCTACACCTTC.

The gene calls are TRBV11-3 and TRBJ2-3; D might be TRBD1 (5 bases). The CDR3 is 15 residues long. Germline CDR1 is SGHNT and CDR2 is YENEEA. The V and J ends lost 1 base and 4 bases respectively, with 12 bases between them. CDR3 amino acids: CASSLAGRDADTQYF. CDR3 nucleotides: TGTGCCAGCAGCTTAGCGGGCAGGGATGCAGATACGCAGTATTTT.

The CDR3 region is CASSHRGTGANTGELFF. The CDR3, as DNA: TGCGCCAGCAGTCACCGCGGTACAGGGGCGAACACCGGGGAGCTGTTTTTT. The chain carries TRBV5-1 and TRBJ2-2; 7 bases are shared with TRBD1. V shed 5 bases, J shed 0 bases, and the junction held 10 bases outside the gene matches. The length of the CDR3 is 17 residues. Per the germline V gene, CDR1 is SGHRS and CDR2 is YFSETQ.

The rearrangement uses TRBV4-3 and TRBJ1-2; 9 bases align to TRBD1. V lost 4 bases and J lost 1; bases outside the gene matches: 1. Germline CDR1 and CDR2: LGHNA and YSLEER. This CDR3 contains 14 residues. DNA for the CDR3: TGCGCCAGCAGCCGGGGACAGGGTAACTATGGCTACACCTTC. Its protein product is CASSRGQGNYGYTF.

The chain uses TRBV11-3 and TRBJ2-5; D is perhaps TRBD2 (6 bases). The V gene's germline CDR1 is SGHNT and CDR2 YENEEA. The V end lost 5 bases, the J end lost 4 bases, and 17 bases lay between the germline ends. This CDR3 spans 15 amino acids. DNA of the CDR3: TGTGCCAGCAGCAGGGCCGGGGGTAATCGAGAGACCCAGTACTTC. This gives the protein CASSRAGGNRETQYF.

This chain uses TRBV7-9 with TRBJ1-4; 8 bases agree with TRBD1. V lost 5 bases and J lost 7; bases outside the gene matches: 6. There are 14 residues in the CDR3. Germline assignment: CDR1 SEHNR and CDR2 FQNEAQ (reference sequence). The CDR3 spells CASSPGQGVEKLFF. CDR3 coding DNA: TGTGCCAGCAGCCCCGGACAGGGAGTTGAAAAACTGTTTTTT.

The CDR3 loop is CASSLTGLAIYNEQFF. The CDR3 region has the DNA TGTGCCAGCAGCTTGACTGGACTAGCGATCTACAATGAGCAGTTCTTC. J is TRBJ2-1 and V is TRBV5-6; 9 nucleotides match TRBD2. CDR1 SGHDT and CDR2 YYEEEE come from the germline V gene. V was clipped by 1 base and J by 3 bases; unmatched bases: 5. CDR3 size: 16 residues.

V and J are TRBV29-1 and TRBJ1-1; 8 positions match TRBD1. The CDR3 runs to 14 residues. The germline gives CDR1 SQVTM, CDR2 ANQGSEA. V gave up 4 bases and J gave up 4 bases; unmatched junction bases: 8. The CDR3 DNA sequence: TGCAGCGTTGCCAAGACAGGGGCGGGCACTGAAGCTTTCTTT. Its protein is CSVAKTGAGTEAFF.

For the CDR3, the DNA is TGTGCCAGCAACCCCCGTGCGGGGGGCTTAACCCAGTACTTC. It translates to CASNPRAGGLTQYF. The chain is built from TRBV7-2 and TRBJ2-5; 8 positions agree with TRBD2. CDR1 SGHTA and CDR2 FQGNSA come from the germline V gene. The junction had 12 bases not matched to a gene; V was cut back by 7 bases and J by 8 bases. The CDR3 length is 14 residues. Full variable domain (missing parts from reference TRBV7-2 and TRBJ2-5): GAGVSQSPSNKVTEKGKDVELRCDPISGHTALYWYRQSLGQGLEFLIYFQGNSAPDKSGLPSDRFSAERTGGSVSTLTIQRTQQEDSAVYLCASNPRAGGLTQYFGPGTRLLVL.

Only a few counts were recorded for this clone. The V call is TRBV7-3, the J call TRBJ1-1; 7 nucleotides align to TRBD1. This CDR3 region has 14 residues. CDR1 is SGHTA, CDR2 FQGTGA, per germline. After removal of 5 bases from V and 3 bases from J, the junction contained 6 bases not matched to a gene. The CDR3 loop reads CASSLQGIDTEAFF. The DNA of the CDR3 is TGTGCCAGCAGCCTACAGGGGATAGACACTGAAGCTTTCTTT.

In DNA, the CDR3 is TGTGCCAGCAGCTTACAAGGACAGGGCAACACCGGGGAGCTGTTTTTT. Its protein is CASSLQGQGNTGELFF. V and J are TRBV11-2 and TRBJ2-2; 8 nucleotides agree with TRBD1. V gave up 2 bases and J gave up 2 bases; unmatched junction bases: 4. Germline lookup yields CDR1 SGHAT and CDR2 FQNNGV. The CDR3 is 16 amino acids.

The V call is TRBV18, the J call TRBJ1-5; 8 bases are shared with TRBD1. The germline V gene encodes CDR1 KGHSH and CDR2 LQKENI. The CDR3 sequence is 15 residues long. V was clipped by 5 bases and J by 2 bases; unmatched bases: 5. The CDR3, as DNA: TGTGCCAGCTCAACTGGGACAGGTGGCAATCAGCCCCAGCATTTT. Encoded protein: CASSTGTGGNQPQHF.

The V gene is TRBV19, the J gene TRBJ2-2, with TRBD1 identical over 10 bases. The CDR3 is made up of 15 amino acids. V trimming: 10 bases; J trimming: 3 bases; junction bases outside the gene matches: 8. Germline V gene sequence: CDR1 LNHDA, CDR2 SQIVND (reference sequence). The CDR3 DNA follows: TGTGCCACCAGCCCGGGACAGGGGTACACCGGGGAGCTGTTTTTT. Encoded protein: CATSPGQGYTGELFF. Based on the CDR3 plus reference TRBV19 and TRBJ2-2, the full variable domain is DGGITQSPKYLFRKEGQNVTLSCEQNLNHDAMYWYRQDPGQGLRLIYYSQIVNDFQKGDIAEGYSVSREKKESFPLTVTSAQKNPTAFYLCATSPGQGYTGELFFGEGSRLTVL.

This sequence joins TRBV11-2 and TRBJ2-7; D may be TRBD1 (6 bases). The CDR3 extends over 13 amino acids. The germline gives CDR1 SGHAT, CDR2 FQNNGV. Between the trimmed V and J ends, which lost 5 bases and 0 bases, there was a span of 8 bases. The DNA for the CDR3 is TGTGCCAGCAGCACAGGGAGCTCCTACGAGCAGTACTTC. Translating gives CASSTGSSYEQYF.

The CDR3 DNA sequence: TGTGCCAGCAGTCCAACTAGCGGGGGGTACACAGATACGCAGTATTTT. This encodes CASSPTSGGYTDTQYF. The V gene is TRBV2, the J gene TRBJ2-3; 12 nucleotides line up with TRBD2. This CDR3 has 16 amino acids. Trimming took 5 bases from V and 2 from J; bases not matched to a gene: 5. Germline CDR1 and CDR2: SNHLY and FYNNEI. The whole variable domain, remainder taken from reference TRBV2 and TRBJ2-3, is EPEVTQTPSHQVTQMGQEVILRCVPISNHLYFYWYRQILGQKVEFLVSFYNNEISEKSEIFDDQFSVERPDGSNFTLKIRSTKLEDSAMYFCASSPTSGGYTDTQYFGPGTRLTVL.

The chain combines TRBV7-8 with TRBJ2-3, with 8 bases matching TRBD1. Germline values: CDR1 SGHVS, CDR2 FQNEAQ. The CDR3 loop spans 16 amino acids. The trim removed 3 bases at V and 2 bases at J, leaving 7 bases unmatched. The CDR3 nucleotides are TGTGCCAGCAGCTTCTCGGACAGGGTTATCACAGATACGCAGTATTTT. Translation: CASSFSDRVITDTQYF.

The chain carries TRBV18 and TRBJ1-5; TRBD1 agrees at 10 bases. Germline CDR1 and CDR2: KGHSH and LQKENI. The CDR3 has 15 amino acids. After removal of 3 bases from V and 4 bases from J, the junction contained 3 bases not matched to a gene. CDR3 loop: CASSPGTGVNQPQHF. CDR3 DNA: TGTGCCAGCTCACCCGGGACAGGGGTGAATCAGCCCCAGCATTTT.